The rows below give T cell receptor beta chains drawn from one sample of a study of cytomegalovirus exposure and HLA in healthy donors. The repertoire was sequenced with immunoSEQ multiplex PCR; TCRdb's copy has only in-frame clones and lacks some. The repertoire has 18,000 or so clones, under 80% of them found once; the top ten carry roughly 3.7%. The sequenced material came from PBMCs. The receptors originated from a man aged 18 to 29 in good health and CMV-seronegative. Both conserved end residues are part of each CDR3. Fields, in order: D gene, V gene, clone size, J gene, CDR3 DNA, CDR3 protein. D genes are given only for firm matches. Clone size is stated in some rows and not others, as once, few, many or a class when expanded.

d_gene: NA
v_gene: TRBV30
abundance: NA
j_gene: TRBJ1-3
CDR3nt: TGTGCCTGGGCTTTTACTGCTTCTGGAAACACCATATATTTT
CDR3aa: CAWAFTASGNTIYF

d_gene: TRBD2
v_gene: TRBV30
abundance: NA
j_gene: TRBJ2-1
CDR3nt: TGTGCCTGGACCCTGGGGGTAGCGGGGTACAATGAGCAGTTCTTC
CDR3aa: CAWTLGVAGYNEQFF

d_gene: TRBD2
v_gene: TRBV30
abundance: NA
j_gene: TRBJ2-1
CDR3nt: TGTGCCTGGAGTGGGGCTAGCGGGAGTGGTGTCCGGTTCAATGAGCAGTTCTTC
CDR3aa: CAWSGASGSGVRFNEQFF

d_gene: NA
v_gene: TRBV19
abundance: NA
j_gene: TRBJ1-4
CDR3nt: TGTGCCAGTAGTTCGAACAGGGTTGAAAAACTGTTTTTT
CDR3aa: CASSSNRVEKLFF

d_gene: TRBD2
v_gene: TRBV5-1
abundance: NA
j_gene: TRBJ2-7
CDR3nt: TGCGCCAGCAGCTTGGGAACACTAGCGGGAGGCTACGAGCAGTACTTC
CDR3aa: CASSLGTLAGGYEQYF

d_gene: NA
v_gene: TRBV30
abundance: few
j_gene: TRBJ2-7
CDR3nt: TGTGCCTGGAGTGAAGACATTCGGGGCGAGCAGTACTTC
CDR3aa: CAWSEDIRGEQYF

d_gene: NA
v_gene: TRBV30
abundance: NA
j_gene: TRBJ1-2
CDR3nt: TGTGCCTGGACAGGGACTAACTATGGCTACACCTTC
CDR3aa: CAWTGTNYGYTF

d_gene: NA
v_gene: TRBV7-9
abundance: NA
j_gene: TRBJ1-6
CDR3nt: TGTGCCAGCAGCTTATCCACGGGAACACCCCTCCACTTT
CDR3aa: CASSLSTGTPLHF

d_gene: TRBD1
v_gene: TRBV6-5
abundance: NA
j_gene: TRBJ1-1
CDR3nt: TGTGCCACCCGGACAGGGGAGGAAGCTTTCTTT
CDR3aa: CATRTGEEAFF

d_gene: TRBD1
v_gene: TRBV6-1
abundance: NA
j_gene: TRBJ2-7
CDR3nt: TGTGCCAGCAGTGAGGGGAGAGGGGGCCACGAGCAGTACTTC
CDR3aa: CASSEGRGGHEQYF

d_gene: NA
v_gene: TRBV7-9
abundance: few
j_gene: TRBJ1-1
CDR3nt: TGTGCCAGCAGCGGGCAGGGGAGGGACACTGAAGCTTTCTTT
CDR3aa: CASSGQGRDTEAFF

d_gene: TRBD2
v_gene: TRBV6-5
abundance: NA
j_gene: TRBJ2-1
CDR3nt: TGTGCCAGCACCCGGAGCGGGGGTTACAATGAGCAGTTCTTC
CDR3aa: CASTRSGGYNEQFF

d_gene: NA
v_gene: TRBV6-4
abundance: few
j_gene: TRBJ2-1
CDR3nt: TGTGCCAGCAGTCTGTGGGGCTATTCCAACAATGAGCAGTTCTTC
CDR3aa: CASSLWGYSNNEQFF

d_gene: NA
v_gene: TRBV27
abundance: NA
j_gene: TRBJ1-1
CDR3nt: TGTGCCAGCGGAGTCCCGAACACTGAAGCTTTCTTT
CDR3aa: CASGVPNTEAFF

d_gene: NA
v_gene: TRBV25-1
abundance: NA
j_gene: TRBJ2-7
CDR3nt: TGTGCCAGCAGTAAGTTAGGGGACAACACTTACGAGCAGTACTTC
CDR3aa: CASSKLGDNTYEQYF

d_gene: NA
v_gene: TRBV27
abundance: once
j_gene: TRBJ1-1
CDR3nt: TGTGCCAGCAGTTTAGAGGGTGGGCACACTGAAGCTTTCTTT
CDR3aa: CASSLEGGHTEAFF

d_gene: NA
v_gene: TRBV4-3
abundance: NA
j_gene: TRBJ1-4
CDR3nt: TGCGCCAGCAGCCAAGACAGGTGGAATGAAAAACTGTTTTTT
CDR3aa: CASSQDRWNEKLFF

d_gene: TRBD1
v_gene: TRBV10-3
abundance: once
j_gene: TRBJ2-7
CDR3nt: TGTGCCATCAGTGCTACCGGGACAGGTTCGTGGCAGTACTTC
CDR3aa: CAISATGTGSWQYF

d_gene: NA
v_gene: TRBV7-7
abundance: NA
j_gene: TRBJ1-2
CDR3nt: TGTGCTAGCAGCTTTACAGGGCCTGGCTACACCTTC
CDR3aa: CASSFTGPGYTF

d_gene: TRBD2
v_gene: TRBV7-2
abundance: NA
j_gene: TRBJ2-1
CDR3nt: TGTGCCAGCAGGTACACGAGCGGGGGGTCACCTGAGCAGTTCTTC
CDR3aa: CASRYTSGGSPEQFF

d_gene: TRBD1
v_gene: TRBV2
abundance: NA
j_gene: TRBJ2-5
CDR3nt: TGTGCCAGCAGCAGGGGGCTAGGGAAATTGGAGACCCAGTACTTC
CDR3aa: CASSRGLGKLETQYF

d_gene: TRBD1
v_gene: TRBV7-9
abundance: NA
j_gene: TRBJ2-3
CDR3nt: TGTGCCAGCAGCCGCATCCAACAGGGGGCAACGGATACGCAGTATTTT
CDR3aa: CASSRIQQGATDTQYF

d_gene: TRBD1
v_gene: TRBV7-8
abundance: NA
j_gene: TRBJ2-7
CDR3nt: TGTGCCAGCAGCCCGACCCGGACAGGGCTCCACGAGCAGTACTTC
CDR3aa: CASSPTRTGLHEQYF

d_gene: TRBD1
v_gene: TRBV29-1
abundance: NA
j_gene: TRBJ1-2
CDR3nt: TGCAGCGTACATGGACAGGGGGACTATGGCTACACCTTC
CDR3aa: CSVHGQGDYGYTF

d_gene: TRBD1
v_gene: TRBV30
abundance: NA
j_gene: TRBJ1-1
CDR3nt: TGTGCCTGGAGTACAGGGGGCCCTGAAGCTTTCTTT
CDR3aa: CAWSTGGPEAFF

d_gene: NA
v_gene: TRBV6-5
abundance: NA
j_gene: TRBJ2-7
CDR3nt: TGTGCCAGCAGTTACTCTGGCGGAGCGGTCGACGAGCAGTACTTC
CDR3aa: CASSYSGGAVDEQYF

d_gene: NA
v_gene: TRBV29-1
abundance: NA
j_gene: TRBJ2-3
CDR3nt: TGCAGCGTTGTGTCGGGACTCAGGGCAGATACGCAGTATTTT
CDR3aa: CSVVSGLRADTQYF

d_gene: NA
v_gene: TRBV30
abundance: NA
j_gene: TRBJ2-5
CDR3nt: TGTGCCTGGAGTATAGCGGAAGAGACCCAGTACTTC
CDR3aa: CAWSIAEETQYF

d_gene: TRBD1
v_gene: TRBV7-8
abundance: NA
j_gene: TRBJ1-5
CDR3nt: TGTGCCAGCAGCTCCGGGACAGGCGCTCCGGCCCAGCATTTT
CDR3aa: CASSSGTGAPAQHF

d_gene: NA
v_gene: TRBV20-1
abundance: NA
j_gene: TRBJ1-2
CDR3nt: TGCAGTGCCGGGACAAAGGGTGGCTACACCTTC
CDR3aa: CSAGTKGGYTF

d_gene: TRBD1
v_gene: TRBV25-1
abundance: few
j_gene: TRBJ1-1
CDR3nt: TGTGCCAGCAGTATCGCCGGGACAGGGTCCACTGAAGCTTTCTTT
CDR3aa: CASSIAGTGSTEAFF

d_gene: NA
v_gene: TRBV2
abundance: NA
j_gene: TRBJ2-5
CDR3nt: TGTGCCAGCAGTCCAATGGGGGCTGTGGAGACCCAGTACTTC
CDR3aa: CASSPMGAVETQYF

d_gene: NA
v_gene: TRBV5-5
abundance: few
j_gene: TRBJ1-6
CDR3nt: TGTGCCAGCAGCTTGGTTACAGGGTATAATTCACCCCTCCACTTT
CDR3aa: CASSLVTGYNSPLHF

d_gene: TRBD2
v_gene: TRBV7-2
abundance: NA
j_gene: TRBJ2-3
CDR3nt: TGTGCCAGCAGCTTAGCGCTCGGGGGAGGGGATACGCAGTATTTT
CDR3aa: CASSLALGGGDTQYF

d_gene: NA
v_gene: TRBV7-2
abundance: NA
j_gene: TRBJ2-5
CDR3nt: TGTGCCAGCAGCTTGCGTCGGGGGGAGACCCAGTACTTC
CDR3aa: CASSLRRGETQYF

d_gene: NA
v_gene: TRBV6-1
abundance: NA
j_gene: TRBJ1-1
CDR3nt: TGTGCCAGCACCATCGGGGGGGGTAACACTGAAGCTTTCTTT
CDR3aa: CASTIGGGNTEAFF

d_gene: TRBD2
v_gene: TRBV7-9
abundance: once
j_gene: TRBJ2-1
CDR3nt: TGTGCCAGCAGCCCCCTACTAGCGGGCCACAATGAGCAGTTCTTC
CDR3aa: CASSPLLAGHNEQFF

d_gene: NA
v_gene: TRBV6-1
abundance: NA
j_gene: TRBJ1-2
CDR3nt: TGTGCCAGCAGGTCGGACAGCTATGGCTACACCTTC
CDR3aa: CASRSDSYGYTF

d_gene: NA
v_gene: TRBV11-1
abundance: once
j_gene: TRBJ2-1
CDR3nt: TGTGCCAGCAGCTCAGGGGTTTACAATGAGCAGTTCTTC
CDR3aa: CASSSGVYNEQFF

d_gene: TRBD2
v_gene: TRBV7-7
abundance: NA
j_gene: TRBJ2-3
CDR3nt: TGTGCTAGCAGCCCCAATAGCGGGGGGGCCGAAGATACGCAGTATTTT
CDR3aa: CASSPNSGGAEDTQYF

d_gene: NA
v_gene: TRBV2
abundance: NA
j_gene: TRBJ2-1
CDR3nt: TGTGCCAGCAGTGTGGCGGGGACCTACAATGAGCAGTTCTTC
CDR3aa: CASSVAGTYNEQFF

d_gene: NA
v_gene: TRBV6-5
abundance: NA
j_gene: TRBJ1-5
CDR3nt: TGTGCCAGCAGTTGGAGTGGGAATCAGCCCCAGCATTTT
CDR3aa: CASSWSGNQPQHF

d_gene: NA
v_gene: TRBV7-2
abundance: NA
j_gene: TRBJ1-1
CDR3nt: TGTGCCAGCAGCTTACGACAAGAGAACACTGAAGCTTTCTTT
CDR3aa: CASSLRQENTEAFF

d_gene: TRBD2
v_gene: TRBV2
abundance: NA
j_gene: TRBJ2-7
CDR3nt: TGTGCCAGCAACTTCCGGGGGGGTTACGAGCAGTACTTC
CDR3aa: CASNFRGGYEQYF

d_gene: TRBD1
v_gene: TRBV29-1
abundance: NA
j_gene: TRBJ1-2
CDR3nt: TGCAGCGTTGAATCCCAACAGGGGCTGGGCTACACCTTC
CDR3aa: CSVESQQGLGYTF

d_gene: TRBD2
v_gene: TRBV7-2
abundance: once
j_gene: TRBJ2-7
CDR3nt: TGTGCCAGCAGCTCCACCCCAAGCGGGGGATTATACGAGCAGTACTTC
CDR3aa: CASSSTPSGGLYEQYF

d_gene: NA
v_gene: TRBV19
abundance: NA
j_gene: TRBJ1-1
CDR3nt: NA
CDR3aa: CASSFNFGQGSFF

d_gene: NA
v_gene: TRBV20-1
abundance: NA
j_gene: TRBJ1-5
CDR3nt: TGCAGTGCTAGCGACAGTGGGCCCCAGCATTTT
CDR3aa: CSASDSGPQHF

d_gene: TRBD1
v_gene: TRBV6-5
abundance: NA
j_gene: TRBJ2-1
CDR3nt: TGTGCCAGCAGCCGAAACAGGGGCTACAATGAGCAGTTCTTC
CDR3aa: CASSRNRGYNEQFF

d_gene: NA
v_gene: TRBV30
abundance: NA
j_gene: TRBJ1-1
CDR3nt: TGTGCCTGGAGAGGGGTTTTGGGGAACACTGAAGCTTTCTTT
CDR3aa: CAWRGVLGNTEAFF

d_gene: NA
v_gene: TRBV7-2
abundance: NA
j_gene: TRBJ2-3
CDR3nt: TGTGCCAGCAGCTTAACGCGGGACACAGATACGCAGTATTTT
CDR3aa: CASSLTRDTDTQYF

d_gene: NA
v_gene: TRBV15
abundance: few
j_gene: TRBJ2-7
CDR3nt: TGTGCCACCAGCAGAGATCGAGACAGCTCCTACGAGCAGTACTTC
CDR3aa: CATSRDRDSSYEQYF

d_gene: NA
v_gene: TRBV19
abundance: few
j_gene: TRBJ1-3
CDR3nt: TGTGCCAGTAGCCTGTCTGGAAACACCATATATTTT
CDR3aa: CASSLSGNTIYF